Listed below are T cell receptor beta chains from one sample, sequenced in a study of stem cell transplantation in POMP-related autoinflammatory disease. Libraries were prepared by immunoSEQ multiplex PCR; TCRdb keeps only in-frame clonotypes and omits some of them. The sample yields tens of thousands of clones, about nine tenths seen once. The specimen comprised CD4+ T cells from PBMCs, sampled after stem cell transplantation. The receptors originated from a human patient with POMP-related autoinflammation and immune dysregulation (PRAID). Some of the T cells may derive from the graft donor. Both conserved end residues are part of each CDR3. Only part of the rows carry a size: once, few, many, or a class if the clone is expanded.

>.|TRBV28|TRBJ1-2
CASSLRGNYGYTF
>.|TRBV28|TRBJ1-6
CASSLGGSPLHF
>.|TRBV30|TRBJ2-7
CAWSVRLAGNYEQYF
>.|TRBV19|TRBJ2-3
CASSIWGLADTDTQYF
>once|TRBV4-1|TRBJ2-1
CASSQGQRGEGLIQFF
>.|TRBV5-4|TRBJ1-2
CASSLGGLGYRYGYTF
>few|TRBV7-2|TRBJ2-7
CASSVGGSSYEQYF
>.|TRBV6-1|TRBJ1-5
CASSEALLEPQHF
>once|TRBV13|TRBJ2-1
CASSGGLAVYNEQFF
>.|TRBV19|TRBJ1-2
CASSNWESNYGYTF
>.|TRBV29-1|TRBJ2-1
CSYVRDSYNEQFF
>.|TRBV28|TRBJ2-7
CASRPYFGHSYEQYF
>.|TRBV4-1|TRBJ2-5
CASSPRPPGPSWGETQYF
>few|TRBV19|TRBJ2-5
CASSPRGPEKTQYF
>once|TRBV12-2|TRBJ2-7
CASRFSGTSGRLAYEQYF
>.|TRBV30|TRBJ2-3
CAWTLAVADTQYF
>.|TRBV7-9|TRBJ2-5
CASSLSLGLRTQYF
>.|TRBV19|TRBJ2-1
CASGTRWYNEQFF
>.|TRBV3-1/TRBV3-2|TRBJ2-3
CASSQARGGTDTQYF
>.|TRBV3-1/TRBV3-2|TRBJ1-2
CASSGGQDYGYTF
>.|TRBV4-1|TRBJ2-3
CASSPLGGRGTDTQYF
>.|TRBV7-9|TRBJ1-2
CASSRPRGRGYTF
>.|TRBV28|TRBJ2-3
CASSRRGGDRGTDTQYF
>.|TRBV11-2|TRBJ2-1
CASRILAGRYNEQFF
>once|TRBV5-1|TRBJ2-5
CASSKTQQETQYF
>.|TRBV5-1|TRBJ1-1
CASSSGEKEMTNTEAFF
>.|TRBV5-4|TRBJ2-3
CASSLPRGVDTQYF
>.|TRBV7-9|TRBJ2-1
CASRKMWGNEQFF
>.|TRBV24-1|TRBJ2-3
CATSDPSGAYTDTQYF
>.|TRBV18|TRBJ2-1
CASSPGGLWGLAFNEQFF
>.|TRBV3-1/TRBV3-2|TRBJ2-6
CASSHAQGRLFGANVLTF
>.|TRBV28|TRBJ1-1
CASSLGRELGTEAFF
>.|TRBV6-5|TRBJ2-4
CASSTRIRNIQYF
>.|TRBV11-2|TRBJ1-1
CASSPRGAGANTEAFF
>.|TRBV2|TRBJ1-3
CASSESRISGNTIYF
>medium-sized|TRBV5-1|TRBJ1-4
CASSSRQGRGEKLFF
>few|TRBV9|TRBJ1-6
CASSSQQGDNSPLHF
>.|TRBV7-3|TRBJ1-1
CASSLLGGDTEAFF
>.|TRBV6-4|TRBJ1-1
CASIDPLGQVNTEAFF
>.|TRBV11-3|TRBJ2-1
CASSIGQGLANEQFF
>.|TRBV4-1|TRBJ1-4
CASSQIRDRQNEKLFF
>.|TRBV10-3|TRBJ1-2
CAISGGQGSYGYTF
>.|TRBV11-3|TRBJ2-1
CASSPGSSYNEQFF
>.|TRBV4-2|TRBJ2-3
CASSPNRVSTDTQYF
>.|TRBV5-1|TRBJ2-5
CASSPSSVLETQYF
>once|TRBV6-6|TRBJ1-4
CASSYTSIRGGEKLFF
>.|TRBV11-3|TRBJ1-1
CASSFTGNTEAFF